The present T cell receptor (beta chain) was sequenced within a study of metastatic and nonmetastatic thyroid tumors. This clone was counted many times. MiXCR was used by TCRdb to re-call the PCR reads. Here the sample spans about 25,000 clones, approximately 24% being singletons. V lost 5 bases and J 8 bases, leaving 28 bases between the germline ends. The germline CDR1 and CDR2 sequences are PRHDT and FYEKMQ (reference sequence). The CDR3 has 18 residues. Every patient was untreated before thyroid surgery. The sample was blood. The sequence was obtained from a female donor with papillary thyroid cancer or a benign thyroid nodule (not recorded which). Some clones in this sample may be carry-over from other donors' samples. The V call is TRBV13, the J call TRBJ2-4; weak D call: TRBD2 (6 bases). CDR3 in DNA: TGTGCCAGCAGCATACTGGAGGGAGTACGGCTGGGTGAGGACATTCAGTACTTC. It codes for CASSILEGVRLGEDIQYF. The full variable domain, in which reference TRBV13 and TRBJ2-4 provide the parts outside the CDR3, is AAGVIQSPRHLIKEKRETATLKCYPIPRHDTVYWYQQGPGQDPQFLISFYEKMQSDKGSIPDRFSAQQFSDYHSELNMSSLELGDSALYFCASSILEGVRLGEDIQYFGAGTRLSVL.